Below are 5 T cell receptor beta chains sequenced from a single sample in a study of blood T cell repertoires in COVID-19. The assay was immunoSEQ multiplex PCR, and TCRdb's table has in-frame clones only and misses some. The table lists fewer than 250,000 clones, around 81% of them singletons. The sequenced sample consisted of peripheral blood. The receptors were gathered from a woman aged 60-75 years with active or convalescent COVID-19.

J is TRBJ2-1 and V is TRBV23-1; TRBD2 matches at 10 bases. TRBV23-1 carries the ORF label, with uncertain function. V shed 3 bases, J shed 7 bases, and the junction held 15 bases outside the gene matches. The CDR3 is 18 amino acids. In DNA form, the CDR3 reads TGCGCCAGCAGTCAGCGAGGACTAGCGGAGGGGGTTTCGAATGAGCAGTTCTTC. Its protein is CASSQRGLAEGVSNEQFF.

The chain recombines TRBV6-5 with TRBJ2-7, with 7 nucleotides matching TRBD2. Germline loops: CDR1 MNHEY, CDR2 SVGAGI. There are 14 residues in the CDR3. The V gene end was trimmed by 6 bases and the J gene end by 0 bases; junction bases not matched to a gene: 5. CDR3 DNA sequence: TGTGCCAGCAGCGCTAGCGGTAGCTCCTACGAGCAGTACTTC. Protein product: CASSASGSSYEQYF.

This chain uses TRBV6-5 with TRBJ1-2; TRBD1 might be the D (6 bases). Germline assignment: CDR1 MNHEY and CDR2 SVGAGI. The CDR3 spans 13 residues. Trimming took 6 bases from V and 4 from J, leaving 12 bases between them. The CDR3 reads CASRSDSPYGYTF. DNA for the CDR3: TGTGCCAGCAGATCGGACAGTCCCTATGGCTACACCTTC.

This clone has more than one count but fewer than ten. The rearrangement uses TRBV9 and TRBJ1-2; D not certain. V gave up 5 bases and J gave up 3 bases, with 8 bases separating them. CDR3 length equals 12 residues. In germline, CDR1 is SGDLS, CDR2 YYNGEE. Written as DNA, the CDR3 is TGTGCCAGCAGTTTCACGGACTATGGCTACACCTTC. Translation gives CASSFTDYGYTF.

This chain links TRBV6-5 with TRBJ2-7; 9 bases fit TRBD2. Germline V CDR1 and CDR2: MNHEY, SVGAGI. V was pared by 6 bases and J by 4 bases, with 7 bases of the junction left unmatched. There are 14 residues in the CDR3. The CDR3 DNA follows: TGTGCCAGCAGAAATAAAGCGGGGGGATACGAGCAGTACTTC. Amino acids: CASRNKAGGYEQYF.